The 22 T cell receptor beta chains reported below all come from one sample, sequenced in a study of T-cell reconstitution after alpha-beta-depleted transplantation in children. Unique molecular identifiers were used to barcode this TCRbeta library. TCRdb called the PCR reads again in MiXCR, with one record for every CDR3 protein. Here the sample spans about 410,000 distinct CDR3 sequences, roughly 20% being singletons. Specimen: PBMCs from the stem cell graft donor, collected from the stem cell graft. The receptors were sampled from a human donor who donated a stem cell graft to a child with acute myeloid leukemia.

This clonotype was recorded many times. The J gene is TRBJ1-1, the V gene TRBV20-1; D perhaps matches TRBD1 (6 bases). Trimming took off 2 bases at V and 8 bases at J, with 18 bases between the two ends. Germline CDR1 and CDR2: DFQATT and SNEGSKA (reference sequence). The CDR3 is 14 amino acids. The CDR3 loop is CSARSLDRVKEAFF. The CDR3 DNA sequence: TGCAGTGCTAGATCGCTGGACAGAGTCAAGGAAGCTTTCTTT.

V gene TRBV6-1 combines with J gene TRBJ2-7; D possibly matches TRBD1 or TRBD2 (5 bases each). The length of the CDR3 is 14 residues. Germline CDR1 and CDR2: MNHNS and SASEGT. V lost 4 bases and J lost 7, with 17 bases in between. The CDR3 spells CASSVEGSLLEQYF. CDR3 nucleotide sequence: TGTGCCAGCAGTGTTGAGGGGTCCCTACTGGAGCAGTACTTC.

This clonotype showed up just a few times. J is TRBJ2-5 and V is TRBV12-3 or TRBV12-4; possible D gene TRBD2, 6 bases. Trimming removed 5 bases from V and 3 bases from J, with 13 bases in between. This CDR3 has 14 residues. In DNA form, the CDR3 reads TGTGCCAGCAGTCCCCAGGGACTTGAAGAGACCCAGTACTTC. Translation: CASSPQGLEETQYF.

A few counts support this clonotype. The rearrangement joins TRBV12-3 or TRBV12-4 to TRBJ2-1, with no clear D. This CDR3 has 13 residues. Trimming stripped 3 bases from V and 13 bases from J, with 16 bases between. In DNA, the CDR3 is TGTGCCAGCAGTTTGGCCCTAAGCCCCCCTCAGTTCTTC. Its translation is CASSLALSPPQFF.

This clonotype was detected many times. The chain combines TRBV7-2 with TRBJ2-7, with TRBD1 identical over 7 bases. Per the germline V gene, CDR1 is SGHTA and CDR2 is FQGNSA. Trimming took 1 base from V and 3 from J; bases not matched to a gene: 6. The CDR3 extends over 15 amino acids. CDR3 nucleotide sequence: TGTGCCAGCAGCTTAGGGCGACAGGGCGGCTACGAGCAGTACTTC. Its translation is CASSLGRQGGYEQYF.

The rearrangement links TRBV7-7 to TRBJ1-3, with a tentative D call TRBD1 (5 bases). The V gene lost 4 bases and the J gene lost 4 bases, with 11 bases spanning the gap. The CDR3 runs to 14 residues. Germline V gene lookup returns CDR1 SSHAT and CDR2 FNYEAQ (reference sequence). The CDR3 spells CASSSPTEGNTIYF. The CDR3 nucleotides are TGTGCCAGCAGCTCACCGACAGAAGGAAACACCATATATTTT.

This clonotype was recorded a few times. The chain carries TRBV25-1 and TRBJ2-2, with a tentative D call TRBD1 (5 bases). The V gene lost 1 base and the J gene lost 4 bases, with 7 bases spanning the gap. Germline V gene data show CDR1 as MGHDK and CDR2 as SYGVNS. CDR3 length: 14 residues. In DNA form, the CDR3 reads TGTGCCAGCAGTGAATGGGGCGGCACCGGGGAGCTGTTTTTT. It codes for CASSEWGGTGELFF.

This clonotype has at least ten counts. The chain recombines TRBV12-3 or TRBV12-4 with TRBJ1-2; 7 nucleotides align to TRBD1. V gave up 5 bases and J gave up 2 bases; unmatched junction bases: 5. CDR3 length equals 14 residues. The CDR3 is CASSPPGQNYGYTF. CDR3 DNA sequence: TGTGCCAGCAGTCCCCCGGGACAGAACTATGGCTACACCTTC.

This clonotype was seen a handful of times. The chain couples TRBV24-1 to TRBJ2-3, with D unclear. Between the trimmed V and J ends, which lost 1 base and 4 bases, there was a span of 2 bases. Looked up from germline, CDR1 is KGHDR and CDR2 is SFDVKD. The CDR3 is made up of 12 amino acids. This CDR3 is CATSDFADTQYF. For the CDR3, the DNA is TGTGCCACCAGTGATTTTGCAGATACGCAGTATTTT.

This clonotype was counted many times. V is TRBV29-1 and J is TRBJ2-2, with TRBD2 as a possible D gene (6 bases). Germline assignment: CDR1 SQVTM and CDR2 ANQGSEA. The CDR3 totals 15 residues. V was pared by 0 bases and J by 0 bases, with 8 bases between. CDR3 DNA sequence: TGCAGCGTTGAAGAAGGAGGGTCGAACACCGGGGAGCTGTTTTTT. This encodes CSVEEGGSNTGELFF.

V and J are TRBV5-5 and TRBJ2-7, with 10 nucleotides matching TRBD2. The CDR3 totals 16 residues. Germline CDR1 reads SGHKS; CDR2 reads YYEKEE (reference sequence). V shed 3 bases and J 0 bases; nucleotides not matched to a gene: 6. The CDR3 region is CASSYVAGGDSYEQYF. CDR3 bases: TGTGCCAGCAGCTACGTAGCGGGAGGTGACTCCTACGAGCAGTACTTC.

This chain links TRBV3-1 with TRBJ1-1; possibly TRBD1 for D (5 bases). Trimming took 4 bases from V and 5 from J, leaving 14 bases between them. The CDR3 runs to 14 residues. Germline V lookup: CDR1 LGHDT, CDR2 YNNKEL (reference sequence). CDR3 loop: CASSLGTAGTEAFF. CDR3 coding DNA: TGTGCCAGCAGCCTCGGGACCGCTGGTACTGAAGCTTTCTTT.

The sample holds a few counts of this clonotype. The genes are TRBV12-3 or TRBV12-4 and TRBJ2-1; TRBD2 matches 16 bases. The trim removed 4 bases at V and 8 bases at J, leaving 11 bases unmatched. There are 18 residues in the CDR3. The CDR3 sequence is CASSSGLAGGSRMDEQFF. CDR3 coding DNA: TGTGCCAGCAGTTCGGGACTAGCGGGAGGGTCCAGGATGGATGAGCAGTTCTTC.

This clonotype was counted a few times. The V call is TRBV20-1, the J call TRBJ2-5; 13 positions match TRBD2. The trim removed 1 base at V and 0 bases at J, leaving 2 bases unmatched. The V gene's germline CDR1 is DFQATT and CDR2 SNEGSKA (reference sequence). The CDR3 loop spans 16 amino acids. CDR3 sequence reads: CSARGTSGSHQETQYF. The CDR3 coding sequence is TGCAGTGCTAGAGGGACTAGCGGGAGTCACCAAGAGACCCAGTACTTC.

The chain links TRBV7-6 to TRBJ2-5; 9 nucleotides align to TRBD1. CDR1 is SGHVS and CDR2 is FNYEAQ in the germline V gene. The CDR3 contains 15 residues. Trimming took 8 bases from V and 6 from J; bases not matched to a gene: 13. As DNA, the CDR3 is TGTGCCAGCGAATTCGGACAGGGGATTTTGAAGACCCAGTACTTC. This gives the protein CASEFGQGILKTQYF. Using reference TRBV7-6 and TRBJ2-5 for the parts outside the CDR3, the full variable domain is GAGVSQSPRYKVTKRGQDVALRCDPISGHVSLYWYRQALGQGPEFLTYFNYEAQQDKSGLPNDRFSAERPEGSISTLTIQRTEQRDSAMYRCASEFGQGILKTQYFGPGTRLLVL.

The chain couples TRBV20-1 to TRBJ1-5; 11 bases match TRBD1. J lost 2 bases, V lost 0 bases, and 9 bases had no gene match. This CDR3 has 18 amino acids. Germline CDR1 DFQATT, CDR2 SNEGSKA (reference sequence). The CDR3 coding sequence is TGCAGTGCTAGAGATACGGATTCGGGACAGGGGGGCAATCAGCCCCAGCATTTT. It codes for CSARDTDSGQGGNQPQHF.

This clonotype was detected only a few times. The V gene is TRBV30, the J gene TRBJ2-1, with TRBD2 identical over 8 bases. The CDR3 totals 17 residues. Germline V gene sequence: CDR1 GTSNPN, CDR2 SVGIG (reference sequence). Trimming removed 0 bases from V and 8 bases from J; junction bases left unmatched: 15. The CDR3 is CAWSVGREGLVGYEQFF. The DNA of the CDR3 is TGTGCCTGGAGTGTTGGCCGGGAGGGCCTAGTAGGATATGAGCAGTTCTTC.

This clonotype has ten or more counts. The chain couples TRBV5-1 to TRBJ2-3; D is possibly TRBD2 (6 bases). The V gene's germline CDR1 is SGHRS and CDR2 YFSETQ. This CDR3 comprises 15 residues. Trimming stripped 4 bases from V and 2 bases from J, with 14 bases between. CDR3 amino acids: CASSPGGPNTDTQYF. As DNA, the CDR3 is TGCGCCAGCAGCCCCGGGGGACCCAACACAGATACGCAGTATTTT.

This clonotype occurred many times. CDR3 protein: CSARSGQGAGSYGYTF. In nucleotides, the CDR3 is TGCAGTGCTAGGTCCGGACAGGGGGCTGGGAGCTATGGCTACACCTTC. The chain is built from TRBV20-1 and TRBJ1-2; TRBD1 matches 11 bases. The length of the CDR3 is 16 residues. Germline values: CDR1 DFQATT, CDR2 SNEGSKA (reference sequence). Losses at the gene ends were 3 bases for V and 4 bases for J; bases not matched to a gene: 10.

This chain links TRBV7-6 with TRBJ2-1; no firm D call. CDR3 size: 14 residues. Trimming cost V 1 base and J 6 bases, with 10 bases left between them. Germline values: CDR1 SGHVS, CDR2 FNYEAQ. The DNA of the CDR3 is TGTGCCAGCAGCTTAGAAGGGCTCAGCAATGAGCAGTTCTTC. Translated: CASSLEGLSNEQFF.

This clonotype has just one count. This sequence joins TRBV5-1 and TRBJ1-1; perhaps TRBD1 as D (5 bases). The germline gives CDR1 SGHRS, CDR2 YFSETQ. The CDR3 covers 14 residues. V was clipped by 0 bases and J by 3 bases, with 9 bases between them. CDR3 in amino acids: CASSLGTLDTEAFF. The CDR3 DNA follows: TGCGCCAGCAGCTTGGGGACATTGGACACTGAAGCTTTCTTT.

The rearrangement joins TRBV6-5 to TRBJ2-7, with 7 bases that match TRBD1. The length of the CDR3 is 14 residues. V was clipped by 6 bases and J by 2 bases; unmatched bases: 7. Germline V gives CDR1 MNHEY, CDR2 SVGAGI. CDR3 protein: CASRTGQEPYEQYF. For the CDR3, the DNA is TGTGCCAGCAGAACAGGACAGGAGCCCTACGAGCAGTACTTC.